The source of this TCR beta chain is a study of blood T cell repertoires in COVID-19. As originally analysed: Quantification of nucleated cells was approximated via reference gene primer amplification. TCRdb's table, derived via immunoSEQ multiplex PCR, lists solely in-frame clones and lacks some. Clonal size and the V and J genes are those of that table, whereas D and trimming came from the DNA. The sample consists of 100,000 to 150,000 clones, about nine tenths of them appearing once. Per the germline V gene, CDR1 is WSHSY and CDR2 is SAAADI. V gave up 6 bases and J gave up 3 bases, with 18 bases separating them. The CDR3 runs 15 residues.

The sequence came from a man in his forties with acute or convalescent COVID-19. The specimen sequenced was peripheral blood. The chain has TRBV10-2 and TRBJ2-7, with TRBD1 as a possible D gene (5 bases). Written as DNA, the CDR3 is TGCGCCAGCAGGGAACCCTGGGGTGACAGCTACGAGCAGTACTTC. Protein: CASREPWGDSYEQYF.